Each of the 27 T cell receptor beta chains below was sequenced from the same sample in a study of cytomegalovirus exposure and HLA in healthy donors. PCR used 60 Vbeta primers and 13 Jbeta primers. Clones were sequenced by immunoSEQ multiplex PCR, and TCRdb holds only the in-frame ones, with some missing. Here the sample spans approximately 210,000 clones, over 75% being singletons. Sequencing used PBMCs. The receptors here all came from a man aged 18 to 35 in good health and CMV-seronegative.

This clone came up a few times. This chain uses TRBV7-8 with TRBJ2-2, with D possibly matching TRBD2 (5 bases). The CDR3 runs 13 residues. The germline CDR1 and CDR2 sequences are SGHVS and FQNEAQ. Trimming removed 3 bases at V and 6 bases at J, with 8 bases between. CDR3 in amino acids: CASSLRAAGELFF. CDR3 DNA sequence: TGTGCCAGCAGCTTGAGGGCGGCCGGGGAGCTGTTTTTT. Full variable domain (outside the CDR3, taken from reference TRBV7-8 and TRBJ2-2): GAGVSQSPRYKVAKRGQDVALRCDPISGHVSLFWYQQALGQGPEFLTYFQNEAQLDKSGLPSDRFFAERPEGSVSTLKIQRTQQEDSAVYLCASSLRAAGELFFGEGSRLTVL.

This clone was recorded a few times. The chain links TRBV21-1 to TRBJ1-1. TRBV21-1 is classified as a pseudogene. This CDR3 contains 14 residues. For the CDR3, the DNA is TGTGCCAGCAGCAAATCGCGGGGGGGGCTTCAAGCTTTCTTT. This encodes CASSKSRGGLQAFF.

This clone was detected only a few times. The chain employs TRBV30 and TRBJ1-3, with D possibly matching TRBD1 (5 bases). This CDR3 is 14 amino acids long. V was trimmed by 2 bases and J by 4 bases, leaving 12 bases between them. Germline V lookup: CDR1 GTSNPN, CDR2 SVGIG (reference sequence). The CDR3 region is CAWSTGTVGNTIYF. For the CDR3, the DNA is TGTGCCTGGAGTACCGGGACTGTAGGAAACACCATATATTTT.

The chain employs TRBV29-1 and TRBJ2-2; D is unresolved. Trimming took off 1 base at V and 1 base at J, with 10 bases between the two ends. CDR1 SQVTM and CDR2 ANQGSEA come from the germline V gene. The CDR3 extends over 15 amino acids. CDR3 sequence (DNA): TGCAGCGTTGAAGGGGCAGACATGAACACCGGGGAGCTGTTTTTT. Protein: CSVEGADMNTGELFF.

V gene TRBV12-5 combines with J gene TRBJ1-1; D is uncertain. The CDR3 covers 16 residues. Germline V lookup: CDR1 LGHNT, CDR2 FRNRAP. Between the trimmed V and J ends, which lost 2 bases and 5 bases, there was a span of 18 bases. CDR3 amino acids: CASGLINGGSWTEAFF. The CDR3, as DNA: TGTGCTAGTGGTTTGATAAACGGAGGTTCGTGGACTGAAGCTTTCTTT.

The rearrangement uses TRBV7-2 and TRBJ2-1; possible D gene TRBD1, 6 bases. Germline V gene sequence: CDR1 SGHTA, CDR2 FQGNSA. Trimming pared 5 bases from V and 5 bases from J, leaving 16 bases between. The CDR3 extends over 15 amino acids. CDR3 bases: TGTGCCAGCAGCCCATGGGACACCCAGAACAATGAGCAGTTCTTC. Its translation: CASSPWDTQNNEQFF. Together with reference TRBV7-2 and TRBJ2-1, the CDR3 gives the full variable domain: GAGVSQSPSNKVTEKGKDVELRCDPISGHTALYWYRQSLGQGLEFLIYFQGNSAPDKSGLPSDRFSAERTGGSVSTLTIQRTQQEDSAVYLCASSPWDTQNNEQFFGPGTRLTVL.

A few counts support this clone. The J gene is TRBJ2-7, the V gene TRBV7-8, with D perhaps matching TRBD1 (5 bases). V gave up 0 bases and J gave up 9 bases, with 21 bases separating them. The CDR3 loop spans 16 amino acids. Germline CDR1 and CDR2: SGHVS and FQNEAQ. CDR3 protein: CASSLANTGEPTRQYF. The CDR3 region has the DNA TGTGCCAGCAGCTTAGCCAACACAGGAGAACCTACGAGGCAGTACTTC.

This rearrangement joins TRBV6-7 to TRBJ2-5, with D possibly being TRBD2 (5 bases). TRBV6-7 is flagged as an ORF with uncertain function. V was shortened by 5 bases and J by 5 bases, with 24 bases between the two germline ends. The CDR3 runs 17 residues. CDR3 amino acids: CASSDTYGIIVDETQYF. The CDR3 coding sequence is TGTGCCAGCAGTGACACGTACGGGATCATCGTCGACGAGACCCAGTACTTC.

V is TRBV5-5 and J is TRBJ2-7, with D possibly TRBD2 on 5 matching bases. The CDR3 runs 15 residues. In germline, CDR1 is SGHKS, CDR2 YYEKEE (reference sequence). Trimming took 4 bases from V and 5 from J, leaving 19 bases between them. The CDR3 region has the DNA TGTGCCAGCAGCGATTTTGAGGGCGCGCGGGACGAGCAGTACTTC. Encoded protein: CASSDFEGARDEQYF.

The rearrangement uses TRBV7-9 and TRBJ2-7; 8 nucleotides align to TRBD2. The CDR3 is 15 amino acids. Germline V CDR1 and CDR2: SEHNR, FQNEAQ (reference sequence). J gave up 6 bases and V 1 base, and 8 bases lay outside the gene matches. The chain's CDR3 is CASSLGRGARVEQYF. CDR3 DNA: TGTGCCAGCAGCTTAGGGCGGGGGGCCCGCGTCGAGCAGTACTTC.

The rearrangement links TRBV19 to TRBJ1-2; TRBD1 is a possible D gene (6 bases). The germline V gene has CDR1 LNHDA and CDR2 SQIVND (reference sequence). The CDR3 covers 18 residues. Trimming shortened V by 6 bases and J by 3 bases, and 26 bases separated the two germline ends. CDR3 loop: CASSPPGPDSLLYYGYTF. Here the CDR3 DNA reads TGTGCCAGTAGCCCCCCCGGTCCGGACAGTCTGCTCTACTATGGCTACACCTTC.

The chain carries TRBV7-8 and TRBJ2-5; a weak D match, TRBD2 (6 bases). V shed 4 bases and J shed 5 bases, with 11 bases lying between them. Germline CDR1 and CDR2: SGHVS and FQNEAQ. The CDR3 totals 13 residues. CDR3 in amino acids: CASSWDRGETQYF. The CDR3 DNA reads as TGTGCCAGCAGCTGGGATCGGGGGGAGACCCAGTACTTC.

This clone has a single count. The rearrangement joins TRBV2 to TRBJ2-2; D is possibly TRBD2 (5 bases). V lost 6 bases, J lost 2 bases, and 19 bases lay in between. The germline gives CDR1 SNHLY, CDR2 FYNNEI. The CDR3 spans 17 residues. Here the CDR3 reads CASSALREAFNTGELFF. CDR3 sequence (DNA): TGTGCCAGCAGCGCGTTACGGGAAGCCTTTAACACCGGGGAGCTGTTTTTT.

Only a few counts were recorded for this clone. The CDR3 DNA follows: TGTGCCAGCATCCCGGGGGGTAACGGCAATCAGCCCCAGCATTTT. This translates into CASIPGGNGNQPQHF. This chain connects TRBV11-3 to TRBJ1-5; D is possibly TRBD1 (5 bases). Trimming shortened V by 7 bases and J by 2 bases, and 15 bases separated the two germline ends. The CDR3 spans 15 residues. Germline V lookup: CDR1 SGHNT, CDR2 YENEEA.

The chain carries TRBV21-1 and TRBJ1-4; TRBD1 is the table's D call and was not checked against the DNA. TRBV21-1 is termed a pseudogene. This CDR3 has 20 amino acids. CDR3 nucleotides: TGTGCCAGCAGCAAAAGGATTCGGAGACAGGACAGATCAACTAATGAAAAACTGTTTTTT. Amino acid sequence: CASSKRIRRQDRSTNEKLFF.

The genes are TRBV21-1 and TRBJ2-2; the table assigns TRBD1, which was not confirmed against the DNA. TRBV21-1 is a known pseudogene. This CDR3 comprises 16 residues. The CDR3 spells CASSGAGTANTGELFF. The CDR3 nucleotides are TGTGCCAGCAGCGGAGCCGGGACAGCGAACACCGGGGAGCTGTTTTTT.

V gene TRBV27 combines with J gene TRBJ1-2, with a weak D call TRBD1 (5 bases). V shed 2 bases and J shed 0 bases, with 7 bases lying between them. Germline CDR1 MNHEY, CDR2 SMNVEV (reference sequence). The CDR3 covers 14 residues. CDR3 loop: CASSLRGTNYGYTF. CDR3 sequence (DNA): TGTGCCAGCAGTTTAAGGGGTACTAACTATGGCTACACCTTC.

The chain recombines TRBV11-2 with TRBJ2-7, with D tentatively TRBD1 (5 bases). Germline loops: CDR1 SGHAT, CDR2 FQNNGV. The CDR3 loop spans 15 amino acids. Deletions cut 1 base from V and 4 bases from J, with 14 bases between. The CDR3: CASSLGGRAIYEQYF. The DNA of the CDR3 is TGTGCCAGCAGCTTAGGAGGCAGGGCGATTTACGAGCAGTACTTC. The complete variable domain, with remaining parts taken from reference TRBV11-2 and TRBJ2-7, reads EAGVAQSPRYKIIEKRQSVAFWCNPISGHATLYWYQQILGQGPKLLIQFQNNGVVDDSQLPKDRFSAERLKGVDSTLKIQPAKLEDSAVYLCASSLGGRAIYEQYFGPGTRLTVT.

About this clone itself: Other DNA sequences in this sample translate to the same CDR3. V gene TRBV19 combines with J gene TRBJ2-1; 10 nucleotides agree with TRBD2. Germline V gives CDR1 LNHDA, CDR2 SQIVND (reference sequence). J was trimmed by 5 bases and V by 9 bases; bases with no gene match: 7. The CDR3 loop spans 14 amino acids. DNA of the CDR3: TGTGCCAGCAGGGCTAGCGGGAGAAACAATGAGCAGTTCTTC. Protein: CASRASGRNNEQFF.

The chain combines TRBV5-4 with TRBJ2-5; 9 nucleotides match TRBD2. Trimming at V came to 6 bases and at J to 5 bases, leaving 8 bases not matched to a gene. Germline V gene sequence: CDR1 SGHNT, CDR2 YYREEE (reference sequence). The CDR3 extends over 14 amino acids. CDR3 sequence (DNA): TGTGCCAGCAAACCTACCCTAGCGGGGGAGACCCAGTACTTC. As protein: CASKPTLAGETQYF.

This clone was counted between two and nine times. The V and J genes are TRBV18 and TRBJ2-3; 7 positions agree with TRBD2. The V gene end was trimmed by 6 bases and the J gene end by 10 bases; junction bases not matched to a gene: 10. This CDR3 region has 13 residues. CDR1 KGHSH and CDR2 LQKENI come from the germline V gene. The CDR3 DNA reads as TGTGCCAGCTCGCGGGACTACCCGGATCCGCAGTATTTT. Translating it yields CASSRDYPDPQYF.

The J gene is TRBJ1-1, the V gene TRBV6-5; a possible D gene is TRBD1 (6 bases). The CDR3 length is 14 residues. V was cut by 7 bases and J by 6 bases, with 18 bases left in between. The V gene's germline CDR1 is MNHEY and CDR2 SVGAGI. The CDR3 DNA follows: TGTGCCAGCACCAGAGGGTTAGGGGGACCTGAAGCTTTCTTT. Its protein product is CASTRGLGGPEAFF.

V gene TRBV19 combines with J gene TRBJ2-7, with 11 nucleotides matching TRBD2. V lost 5 bases and J lost 0; bases outside the gene matches: 3. This CDR3 spans 15 amino acids. Germline CDR1 LNHDA, CDR2 SQIVND (reference sequence). CDR3: CASSVAGGFSYEQYF. The CDR3 nucleotides are TGTGCCAGTAGTGTAGCGGGAGGGTTCTCCTACGAGCAGTACTTC.

In this sample, this clone turned up once. The chain combines TRBV7-2 with TRBJ1-1; D unresolved. This CDR3 contains 15 residues. V lost 5 bases and J 1 base, leaving 14 bases between the germline ends. The germline CDR1 and CDR2 sequences are SGHTA and FQGNSA. CDR3 nucleotides: TGTGCCAGCAGCCCAACTCCGGGAGGGAACACTGAAGCTTTCTTT. Translating gives CASSPTPGGNTEAFF.

This sequence joins TRBV28 and TRBJ2-2; D remains ambiguous. Trimming left V 6 bases short and J 1 base short, with 6 bases between. This CDR3 is 13 amino acids long. Germline V CDR1 and CDR2: MDHEN, SYDVKM. The CDR3 bases are TGTGCCAGCAGCCCGGGGAACACCGGGGAGCTGTTTTTT. The encoded protein is CASSPGNTGELFF.

The chain recombines TRBV19 with TRBJ2-1, with D uncertain. The CDR3 runs to 19 residues. V lost 3 bases and J 5 bases, leaving 26 bases between the germline ends. Germline CDR1 LNHDA, CDR2 SQIVND (reference sequence). The DNA of the CDR3 is TGTGCCAGTAGTATTATGGGTTACGGTGTGGGCCTGGGCCACAATGAGCAGTTCTTC. As protein: CASSIMGYGVGLGHNEQFF.

This CDR3 is CASSQVQISTDTQYF. CDR3 DNA sequence: TGCGCCAGCAGCCAAGTACAGATTAGCACAGATACGCAGTATTTT. The V call is TRBV4-1, the J call TRBJ2-3; D not resolved. The CDR3 length is 15 residues. V lost 1 base to trimming and J lost 0 bases, with 8 bases between them. Germline V gene lookup returns CDR1 MGHRA and CDR2 YSYEKL.